The rows below give T cell receptor beta chains drawn from one sample of a study of cytomegalovirus exposure and HLA in healthy donors. Method: immunoSEQ multiplex PCR; TCRdb's copy keeps in-frame clones and lacks some. Of about 120,000 clones listed, over 75% are singletons. Material for sequencing was PBMCs. All receptors derive from a middle-aged man in good health and CMV-seropositive. Each CDR3 is given with its conserved first and last residue. Fields, in order: V gene, clone size, D gene, J gene, CDR3 protein, CDR3 DNA. The D gene is left open where the match is weak. Not every row has a clone size; where given, it reads once, few, many or a size class.

v_call: TRBV7-2
clone_size: -
d_call: TRBD2
j_call: TRBJ2-3
cdr3_aa: CASSLGGVAGGGDTQYF
cdr3_nt: TGTGCCAGCAGCTTAGGGGGAGTAGCGGGGGGCGGCGATACGCAGTATTTT

v_call: TRBV19
clone_size: -
d_call: -
j_call: TRBJ1-4
cdr3_aa: CASSKGRVVATNEKLFF
cdr3_nt: TGTGCCAGTTCGAAGGGGAGGGTAGTTGCAACTAATGAAAAACTGTTTTTT

v_call: TRBV19
clone_size: -
d_call: TRBD1
j_call: TRBJ1-2
cdr3_aa: CASSPGTGRNYGYTF
cdr3_nt: TGTGCCAGTAGTCCGGGGACAGGGAGGAACTATGGCTACACCTTC

v_call: TRBV28
clone_size: -
d_call: TRBD1
j_call: TRBJ1-6
cdr3_aa: CASTPTGQGVNSPLHF
cdr3_nt: TGTGCCAGCACTCCGACCGGACAGGGAGTTAATTCACCCCTCCACTTT

v_call: TRBV18
clone_size: -
d_call: TRBD1
j_call: TRBJ2-7
cdr3_aa: CASSPPTGPYEQYF
cdr3_nt: TGTGCCAGCTCACCTCCGACAGGGCCCTACGAGCAGTACTTC

v_call: TRBV10-3
clone_size: -
d_call: -
j_call: TRBJ1-3
cdr3_aa: CAIRSISGNTIYF
cdr3_nt: TGTGCCATCAGGAGCATCTCTGGAAACACCATATATTTT

v_call: TRBV7-2
clone_size: -
d_call: -
j_call: TRBJ1-5
cdr3_aa: CASSLVRGDQPQHF
cdr3_nt: TGTGCCAGCAGCTTAGTTCGGGGAGATCAGCCCCAGCATTTT

v_call: TRBV28
clone_size: -
d_call: TRBD1
j_call: TRBJ2-7
cdr3_aa: CASSSLRGPEQYF
cdr3_nt: TGTGCCAGCAGTTCACTAAGGGGGCCCGAGCAGTACTTC

v_call: TRBV30
clone_size: -
d_call: -
j_call: TRBJ1-3
cdr3_aa: CAWGEGYSGNTIYF
cdr3_nt: TGTGCCTGGGGGGAGGGATACTCTGGAAACACCATATATTTT

v_call: TRBV28
clone_size: -
d_call: -
j_call: TRBJ2-7
cdr3_aa: CASSSPSPQGYEQYF
cdr3_nt: TGTGCCAGCAGTTCTCCTTCACCCCAGGGTTACGAGCAGTACTTC

v_call: TRBV28
clone_size: few
d_call: TRBD1
j_call: TRBJ2-7
cdr3_aa: CASSWDREVYEQYF
cdr3_nt: TGTGCCAGCAGTTGGGACAGGGAGGTCTACGAGCAGTACTTC

v_call: TRBV12-5
clone_size: -
d_call: TRBD2
j_call: TRBJ2-1
cdr3_aa: CASGSSGGFSNEQFF
cdr3_nt: TGTGCTAGTGGATCTAGCGGGGGGTTTTCCAATGAGCAGTTCTTC

v_call: TRBV5-1
clone_size: -
d_call: TRBD1
j_call: TRBJ1-5
cdr3_aa: CASSSGQGGQPQHF
cdr3_nt: TGCGCCAGCAGCTCAGGACAGGGAGGCCAGCCCCAGCATTTT

v_call: TRBV14
clone_size: medium-sized
d_call: -
j_call: TRBJ2-3
cdr3_aa: CASSQVEQATQYF
cdr3_nt: TGTGCCAGCAGCCAAGTTGAACAGGCTACGCAGTATTTT

v_call: TRBV4-1
clone_size: once
d_call: -
j_call: TRBJ2-7
cdr3_aa: CASSQGRAYEQYF
cdr3_nt: TGCGCCAGCAGCCAAGGCAGGGCCTACGAGCAGTACTTC

v_call: TRBV6-6
clone_size: -
d_call: -
j_call: TRBJ2-2
cdr3_aa: CASREIGELFF
cdr3_nt: TGTGCCAGCAGGGAGATCGGGGAGCTGTTTTTT

v_call: TRBV7-8
clone_size: -
d_call: TRBD1
j_call: TRBJ1-1
cdr3_aa: CASSPRADRSYTEAFF
cdr3_nt: TGTGCCAGCAGCCCCCGTGCGGACAGGTCATACACTGAAGCTTTCTTT

v_call: TRBV5-1
clone_size: -
d_call: -
j_call: TRBJ2-7
cdr3_aa: CASSGAGTFPYEQYF
cdr3_nt: TGCGCCAGCAGCGGGGCCGGGACATTCCCTTACGAGCAGTACTTC

v_call: TRBV19
clone_size: -
d_call: TRBD1
j_call: TRBJ1-3
cdr3_aa: CASTIGQGRSGNTIYF
cdr3_nt: TGTGCCAGTACTATCGGACAGGGTCGCTCTGGAAACACCATATATTTT

v_call: TRBV6-6
clone_size: -
d_call: TRBD2
j_call: TRBJ2-5
cdr3_aa: CASSRGVGETQYF
cdr3_nt: TGTGCCAGCAGCCGGGGGGTTGGAGAGACCCAGTACTTC

v_call: TRBV7-6
clone_size: -
d_call: TRBD1
j_call: TRBJ1-5
cdr3_aa: CASSFGQGNQPQHF
cdr3_nt: TGTGCCAGCAGCTTCGGACAGGGCAATCAGCCCCAGCATTTT

v_call: TRBV5-4
clone_size: once
d_call: TRBD1
j_call: TRBJ1-1
cdr3_aa: CASSFRTGVNTEAFF
cdr3_nt: TGTGCCAGCAGCTTCAGGACAGGGGTGAACACTGAAGCTTTCTTT

v_call: TRBV6-5
clone_size: -
d_call: TRBD2
j_call: TRBJ2-1
cdr3_aa: CASSRRGGGGNEQFF
cdr3_nt: TGTGCCAGCAGCCGACGGGGGGGCGGGGGAAATGAGCAGTTCTTC

v_call: TRBV28
clone_size: -
d_call: -
j_call: TRBJ2-1
cdr3_aa: CASRVTGVEQFF
cdr3_nt: TGTGCCAGCAGGGTGACCGGGGTTGAGCAGTTCTTC

v_call: TRBV6-5
clone_size: -
d_call: -
j_call: TRBJ1-1
cdr3_aa: CASSNGGMLNTEAFF
cdr3_nt: TGTGCCAGCAGTAACGGGGGTATGCTGAACACTGAAGCTTTCTTT

v_call: TRBV7-9
clone_size: -
d_call: -
j_call: TRBJ2-7
cdr3_aa: CASSLGGGGSYEQYF
cdr3_nt: TGTGCCAGCAGCTTAGGGGGGGGCGGTAGTTACGAGCAGTACTTC

v_call: TRBV11-2
clone_size: -
d_call: -
j_call: TRBJ2-2
cdr3_aa: CASSLNGQNTGELFF
cdr3_nt: TGTGCCAGCAGCTTAAACGGACAGAACACCGGGGAGCTGTTTTTT

v_call: TRBV5-4
clone_size: -
d_call: TRBD2
j_call: TRBJ2-1
cdr3_aa: CASSWRSGGPYNEQFF
cdr3_nt: TGTGCCAGCAGCTGGCGTAGCGGGGGGCCCTACAATGAGCAGTTCTTC

v_call: TRBV9
clone_size: -
d_call: -
j_call: TRBJ2-2
cdr3_aa: CASSVDYTGELFF
cdr3_nt: TGTGCCAGCAGCGTAGACTACACCGGGGAGCTGTTTTTT

v_call: TRBV7-2
clone_size: -
d_call: TRBD2
j_call: TRBJ2-7
cdr3_aa: CASSFSQVAGVEQYF
cdr3_nt: TGTGCCAGCAGCTTCTCCCAAGTAGCGGGGGTCGAGCAGTACTTC

v_call: TRBV7-2
clone_size: -
d_call: -
j_call: TRBJ1-1
cdr3_aa: CASSLLVNAEAFF
cdr3_nt: TGTGCCAGCAGCTTATTAGTAAACGCTGAAGCTTTCTTT

v_call: TRBV28
clone_size: -
d_call: -
j_call: TRBJ2-7
cdr3_aa: CASSSETTGNYEQYF
cdr3_nt: TGTGCCAGCAGTTCCGAAACTACAGGGAACTACGAGCAGTACTTC

v_call: TRBV6-1
clone_size: -
d_call: -
j_call: TRBJ2-7
cdr3_aa: CASSDIYRTAFYEQYF
cdr3_nt: TGTGCCAGTAGTGATATTTATAGGACAGCCTTCTACGAGCAGTACTTC

v_call: TRBV19
clone_size: -
d_call: TRBD2
j_call: TRBJ2-1
cdr3_aa: CASTGGGDYNEQFF
cdr3_nt: TGCGCCAGTACTGGCGGGGGGGATTACAATGAGCAGTTCTTC

v_call: TRBV4-3
clone_size: -
d_call: TRBD1
j_call: TRBJ2-2
cdr3_aa: CASSQALTGADGELFF
cdr3_nt: TGCGCCAGCAGCCAAGCCTTAACAGGGGCGGACGGGGAGCTGTTTTTT

v_call: TRBV5-1
clone_size: -
d_call: -
j_call: TRBJ2-7
cdr3_aa: CASSRTQGLEQYF
cdr3_nt: TGCGCCAGCAGCCGCACCCAGGGGCTCGAGCAGTACTTC

v_call: TRBV11-2
clone_size: -
d_call: TRBD1
j_call: TRBJ2-7
cdr3_aa: CASSFPGQVSYEQYF
cdr3_nt: TGTGCCAGCAGCTTCCCGGGACAGGTCTCCTACGAGCAGTACTTC

v_call: TRBV5-1
clone_size: -
d_call: TRBD2
j_call: TRBJ2-2
cdr3_aa: CASSLSGTRGPGELFF
cdr3_nt: TGCGCCAGCAGCCTCTCCGGGACTAGGGGTCCCGGGGAGCTGTTTTTT

v_call: TRBV7-6
clone_size: -
d_call: TRBD1
j_call: TRBJ2-7
cdr3_aa: CASSQRTGGPYEQYF
cdr3_nt: TGTGCCAGCAGCCAACGGACAGGGGGCCCCTACGAGCAGTACTTC

v_call: TRBV25-1
clone_size: -
d_call: -
j_call: TRBJ1-3
cdr3_aa: CASSDRQIREDDTIYF
cdr3_nt: TGTGCCAGCAGTGACCGACAAATTCGGGAGGACGACACCATATATTTT

v_call: TRBV19
clone_size: -
d_call: -
j_call: TRBJ2-1
cdr3_aa: CASSIQGGGNEQFF
cdr3_nt: TGTGCCAGTAGTATCCAGGGGGGTGGCAATGAGCAGTTCTTC

v_call: TRBV9
clone_size: -
d_call: -
j_call: TRBJ2-6
cdr3_aa: CASSVVQGSGANVLTF
cdr3_nt: TGTGCCAGCAGCGTAGTTCAGGGGTCCGGGGCCAACGTCCTGACTTTC

v_call: TRBV6-5
clone_size: -
d_call: -
j_call: TRBJ2-5
cdr3_aa: CASSYYRGVETQYF
cdr3_nt: TGTGCCAGCAGTTACTATCGGGGTGTGGAGACCCAGTACTTC

v_call: TRBV28
clone_size: -
d_call: TRBD1
j_call: TRBJ1-5
cdr3_aa: CAISGTGNNQPQHF
cdr3_nt: TGTGCCATCTCAGGGACAGGGAACAATCAGCCCCAGCATTTT

v_call: TRBV25-1
clone_size: -
d_call: TRBD1
j_call: TRBJ1-1
cdr3_aa: CASSEKIPERDRGGCAFF
cdr3_nt: TGTGCCAGCAGTGAAAAAATACCTGAACGGGACAGGGGAGGCTGCGCTTTCTTT

v_call: TRBV6-1
clone_size: -
d_call: -
j_call: TRBJ1-6
cdr3_aa: CASSEYGHNNSPLHF
cdr3_nt: TGTGCCAGCAGTGAATACGGACATAATAATTCACCCCTCCACTTT

v_call: TRBV4-3
clone_size: few
d_call: -
j_call: TRBJ2-7
cdr3_aa: CASSQDRGGGEYEQYF
cdr3_nt: TGCGCCAGCAGCCAAGATCGTGGAGGGGGCGAATACGAGCAGTACTTC

v_call: TRBV5-1
clone_size: -
d_call: TRBD1
j_call: TRBJ2-2
cdr3_aa: CASSPDRAPGELFF
cdr3_nt: TGCGCCAGCAGCCCGGACAGGGCCCCCGGGGAGCTGTTTTTT

v_call: TRBV10-3
clone_size: -
d_call: TRBD1
j_call: TRBJ1-4
cdr3_aa: CAISGGTGLLSNEKLFF
cdr3_nt: TGTGCCATCAGTGGCGGGACAGGGCTCCTATCTAATGAAAAACTGTTTTTT

v_call: TRBV2
clone_size: -
d_call: TRBD2
j_call: TRBJ2-5
cdr3_aa: CASSAGGPSNPETQYF
cdr3_nt: TGTGCCAGCAGTGCGGGGGGGCCCTCGAACCCAGAGACCCAGTACTTC

v_call: TRBV5-1
clone_size: -
d_call: TRBD1
j_call: TRBJ2-5
cdr3_aa: CASRQGMGQETQYF
cdr3_nt: TGCGCCAGCAGACAGGGGATGGGCCAAGAGACCCAGTACTTC

v_call: TRBV7-7
clone_size: -
d_call: -
j_call: TRBJ1-1
cdr3_aa: CASSSGTRNTEAFF
cdr3_nt: TGTGCTAGCAGCTCCGGGACACGGAACACTGAAGCTTTCTTT

v_call: TRBV7-2
clone_size: -
d_call: -
j_call: TRBJ2-7
cdr3_aa: CASSFFTESYEQYF
cdr3_nt: TGTGCCAGCAGCTTCTTTACAGAGAGCTACGAGCAGTACTTC

v_call: TRBV28
clone_size: -
d_call: -
j_call: TRBJ2-7
cdr3_aa: CASSLQNPYEQYF
cdr3_nt: TGTGCCAGCAGTCTACAGAATCCCTACGAGCAGTACTTC

v_call: TRBV6-5
clone_size: -
d_call: -
j_call: TRBJ2-2
cdr3_aa: CASSYDSTGELFF
cdr3_nt: TGTGCCAGCAGTTATGACAGCACCGGGGAGCTGTTTTTT